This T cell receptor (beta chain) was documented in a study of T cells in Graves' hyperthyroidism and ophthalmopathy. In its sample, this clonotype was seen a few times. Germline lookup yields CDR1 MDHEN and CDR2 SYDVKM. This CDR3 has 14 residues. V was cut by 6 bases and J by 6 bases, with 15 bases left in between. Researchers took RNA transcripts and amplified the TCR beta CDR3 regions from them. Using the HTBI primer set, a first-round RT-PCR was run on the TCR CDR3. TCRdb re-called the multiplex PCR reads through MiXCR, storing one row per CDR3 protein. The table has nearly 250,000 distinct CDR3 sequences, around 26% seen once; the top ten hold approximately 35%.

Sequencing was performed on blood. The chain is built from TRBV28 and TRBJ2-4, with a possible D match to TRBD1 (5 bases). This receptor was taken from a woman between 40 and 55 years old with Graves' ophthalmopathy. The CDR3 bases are TGTGCCAGCAGCCCCTCCGACAGTAGAAACATTCAGTACTTC. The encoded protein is CASSPSDSRNIQYF.